This T cell receptor beta chain appears in the sequencing data of a study of shared clonotypes between healthy human individuals. Whole-study results and caveats: Since donors were few, the genetic and exposure-history diversity represented was limited. The researchers took only blood, and tissue repertoires probably look different. An expected dependence of interdonor clonotype sharing on sequencing depth was noted.

Terminally differentiated effector memory CD45RA+ cells were left out of the naive CD8 fraction, which was CD45RO-negative and positively selected for CCR7. Of note for this clone: What it binds is not known.

Generated by immunoSEQ multiplex PCR, the TCRdb table keeps only in-frame clones and is missing some. The data contain around 1.9 million clones, around 93% of them seen just once; the ten biggest clones take up approximately 1.7%. CDR3 length: 17 residues. Germline V gene sequence: CDR1 SGHDT, CDR2 YYEEEE. V dropped 0 bases and J dropped 4 bases, with 19 bases sitting between them. The sequencing input was naive CD8+ T cells from PBMCs. This TCR came from a man aged 18 to 35 in good health. Some clones in this sample may be carry-over from other donors' samples. The chain links TRBV5-6 to TRBJ1-2; tentatively, D is TRBD1 (6 bases). CDR3 DNA sequence: TGTGCCAGCAGCTTGGAGGTCGGTGGGGGGGCCACCTATGGCTACACCTTC. Its translation: CASSLEVGGGATYGYTF. Filled out from reference TRBV5-6 and TRBJ1-2, the complete variable domain reads DAGVTQSPTHLIKTRGQQVTLRCSPKSGHDTVSWYQQALGQGPQFIFQYYEEEERQRGNFPDRFSGHQFPNYSSELNVNALLLGDSALYLCASSLEVGGGATYGYTFGSGTRLTVV.